This is a list of T cell receptor beta chains from one sample in a study of OX40 agonist ivuxolimab in advanced cancers. Assay used: immunoSEQ multiplex PCR; TCRdb lists only in-frame clones, some missing. The data show approximately 14,000 clones, roughly 60% seen once. This specimen was CD4+ or CD8+ T cells sorted from blood, taken in a trial of the OX40 agonist ivuxolimab. Every receptor here comes from an adult with an advanced solid tumor such as melanoma, head and neck, liver or kidney cancer. Each CDR3 is given without its conserved first and last residue. The order of the fields is clone size, V gene, D gene, CDR3 protein. The D gene is left open where the match is weak. For some rows the clone size is stated as once, few or many, or as a class when expanded; others skip it.

size: NA; V: TRBV10-3; D: NA; CDR3: AISERQEATNEKLF
size: few; V: TRBV7-3; D: NA; CDR3: ASSGGASTQY
size: NA; V: TRBV23-1; D: NA; CDR3: ASSQSYWDHEQY
size: NA; V: TRBV4-1; D: NA; CDR3: ASSQVKGNEQF
size: NA; V: TRBV5-6; D: TRBD1; CDR3: ASSWTGTPLH
size: NA; V: TRBV6-5; D: NA; CDR3: ASSRDGYEQY
size: NA; V: TRBV6-9; D: TRBD2; CDR3: ASSYSSGGAYEQY
size: NA; V: TRBV7-9; D: NA; CDR3: ASSSKPGRATNEKLF
size: NA; V: TRBV6-1; D: TRBD1; CDR3: ASSDPGTGAYEQY
size: once; V: TRBV7-9; D: NA; CDR3: ASSLLLARETQY
size: NA; V: TRBV18; D: NA; CDR3: ASSGKTVGPYNEQF
size: NA; V: TRBV6-5; D: NA; CDR3: ASSPKNEQF
size: NA; V: TRBV2; D: NA; CDR3: ASSYGSWGQF
size: medium-sized; V: TRBV6-5; D: NA; CDR3: ASSYSGYTHEQY
size: few; V: TRBV4-2; D: TRBD1; CDR3: ASSHGQGSDTGELF
size: NA; V: TRBV9; D: TRBD1; CDR3: ASSGATGVGETQY
size: NA; V: TRBV27; D: NA; CDR3: ASSLSPSGNQPQH
size: medium-sized; V: TRBV7-9; D: NA; CDR3: ASSQDEDRYLGPQH
size: NA; V: TRBV7-2; D: NA; CDR3: ASSLDRQDEQY
size: NA; V: TRBV6-1; D: NA; CDR3: ASSELLGNTEAF
size: few; V: TRBV5-1; D: NA; CDR3: ASSLGRSSTDTQY
size: NA; V: TRBV11-3; D: NA; CDR3: ASSHSSSGGNGYT